This entry is about one T cell receptor beta chain. The data originate from a study of shared clonotypes between healthy human individuals. Evenly divided among several immunoSEQ plates was the genomic DNA of each subset. Sequencing was performed with immunoSEQ multiplex PCR; in TCRdb, only in-frame clones are kept and a portion is missing. The repertoire holds 2 million to 2.5 million clones, 90% to 95% seen once, with around 0.4% in the top ten. The V end lost 7 bases, the J end lost 0 bases, and 14 bases lay between the germline ends. The germline V gene encodes CDR1 SQVTM and CDR2 ANQGSEA. The CDR3 loop spans 14 amino acids.

The clonotype comes from a man in his late teens or twenties in good health. Some clones in this sample may be carry-over from other donors' samples. The chain is built from TRBV29-1 and TRBJ2-3; D may be TRBD2 (6 bases). Material: naive CD4+ T cells from PBMCs. Subset specified: CD45RA+ positively selected. The CDR3 is CSARVAGSTDTQYF. CDR3 in DNA: TGCAGCGCCAGAGTTGCGGGGAGCACAGATACGCAGTATTTT.